This T cell receptor (beta chain) was retrieved from a study of blood T cells in healthy people across ages. Study-wide results and limits: Older individuals had lower TCR beta diversity per million T cells (the decline was roughly linear). Diversity was estimated from one million T cells, and these estimates were considered underestimates. Samples with more naive T cells showed higher observed beta diversity.

For the second PCR, which ran for roughly 6 to 11 cycles, a sample-barcoded 5' primer and a J-beta primer mix were used. The template-switch adaptor was a 5' adaptor with 12 random nucleotides. It tagged each cDNA molecule. TCRdb recomputed calls from the 5' RACE reads with MiXCR, one row per CDR3 protein. The data show fewer than 900,000 distinct CDR3 sequences, with around 34% seen just once and over 10% held by the top ten. Points on this clonotype: Its matching antigen is unknown.

The sequence derives from a man in his late teens or twenties in good health. Sequencing was performed on blood.

DNA of the CDR3: TGTGCCAGCAGCTTAGTTTCCGAACATAACTATGGCTACACCTTC. This sequence encodes CASSLVSEHNYGYTF. J is TRBJ1-2 and V is TRBV7-2; D not resolved. This CDR3 has 15 amino acids. Trimming shortened V by 1 base and J by 1 base, and 10 bases separated the two germline ends. Germline loops: CDR1 SGHTA, CDR2 FQGNSA.